The sequence of this T cell receptor beta chain was determined in a study of long-term antiretroviral therapy in people with HIV (dated by TCRdb to 2022 to 2024). Turning to the overall study: The earliest samples were collected approximately a decade before the 2015 WHO recommendation for immediate ART, a period when ART was typically delayed until CD4 counts fell. Whether ART initiation and durable HIV suppression were associated with changes in peripheral blood TRB repertoire composition and diversity was tested in a retrospective serial study. A total of around 190 cryopreserved PBMC samples came from 25 to 35 adults with confirmed HIV infection and were collected serially over a mean of roughly six years (range 1-12). Among the 30 or so participants with HIV, eleven were female. No cross-contamination during QIAcube processing was shown when test extractions of a monoclonal T-cell line were performed alongside about 30 polyclonal samples.

Including the terminal cysteine and phenylalanine, the CDR3 comprises 15 residues. The kept DNA is CDR3 alone, 45 bases in frame from the first base. Trimming removed 5 bases from V and 2 bases from J, leaving 13 bases between the germline ends. The germline V gene yields SGHVS for CDR1 and FQNEAQ for CDR2. To be included, a participant needed at least one PBMC sample from before ART initiation plus at least two post-ART samples. All participants with HIV were treated in the United States of America. Before DNA extraction, cryopreserved samples of 1-10 million PBMC were thawed and washed. At the time of the earliest PBMC sample, participants with HIV were aged between roughly 23 and 60 years. PBMC samples from each participant spanned 1-4 timepoints before ART initiation and 2-8 timepoints after ART initiation, with a median of 7 samples. Serial HIV viral load, CD4+ T-cell count, ART history and demographic data were obtained for every participant. Genomic DNA was extracted from unsorted PBMC with a Qiagen kit on a QIAcube, with processing performed in batches of 12 samples.

As to this clone: Its antigen is currently not known. Per-base quality was not reported, and no clone a single base away is much larger than it.

What the research found in general, with its limitations: Unsorted PBMC were profiled instead of sorted CD4+ and CD8+ T cells because pre-ART samples had limited cell numbers. Starting ART was linked to a significant rise in TRB diversity, yet even after long-term ART the diversity remained significantly lower than in transplant donor controls. Expanded TRB clones identified before ART initiation dominated the repertoire across all time points, though the dominance fluctuated and decreased in many PLHIV after ART. Limited PBMC availability meant only the TCR beta chain was sequenced, without alpha chain pairing. Inferences about post-ART repertoire changes are limited because no data were available on ART adherence, viral resistance or therapy changes. The samples span the years 2004 to 2017, and the ART regimens used at that time may not be as effective as current regimens. Compared with controls, HIV repertoires had narrower CDR3 length ranges, and the network structure pointed to an antigen-experienced repertoire that shifted only slightly toward naive after ART.

Sequencing of the TRB variable region was done with the immunoSEQ hsTCRB v3.0 assay at survey level resolution. The targeted TRB sequencing depth was about 35,000-55,000 T-cell genomes per sample. TRB libraries were pooled and sequenced on an Illumina MiSeq using a v3 150-cycle kit. The authors processed their data as follows. Repertoire analysis was performed in R inside a reproducible Nextflow workflow that covered QC, data transformation and analysis. LymphoSeq2, an R package for exploring AIRR-Seq data, was used to implement the custom analyses. A few samples yielding fewer than 5000 total TRB sequences were excluded, leaving around 190 analyzed HIV repertoires. Of the roughly 180 retained HIV repertoires, roughly 61 were collected before and 120 to 140 after ART initiation. Repertoires were downsampled to 5000 TRB nucleotide sequences, with summary statistics averaged over 100 downsampling iterations. TRB sequences were retained for analysis only if CDR3 regions of at least seven amino acids were present. Diversity was assessed using a clonality score derived from Shannon entropy and using the Gini coefficient. Repertoire networks linked the top 5000 CDR3 amino acid sequences whenever two sequences differed by an edit distance of one. Antigen specificity groups and MHC restriction were predicted for TRB CDR3 amino acid sequences with GLIPH2. To flag known associations with CMV, EBV, HIV or tissue antigens, CDR3 amino acid sequences were compared against VDJdb and McPAS-TCR. Pre-ART, post-ART and control groups were compared with Wilcoxon signed-rank tests and Holm-Bonferroni correction. Here the immuneACCESS table is served through TCRdb, limited to in-frame sequences with V and J called. Missing clones are a known gap in these copies; in checked studies unresolved V genes cover under half, and the rest lacks a known reason. V, J and clone size derive from that table, while D and trimming were established from the DNA sequence. The sample profile shows about 28,000 clones; roughly nine tenths of them were found once. The ten largest clones add up to 4.2% of the sample.

Here the chain combines TRBV7-8 and TRBJ1-5; the D segment could be TRBD1, given 5 matching bases. The material sequenced was unsorted PBMCs, taken 3.1 years after starting antiretroviral therapy. This clonotype was sampled from a man younger than 35 with HIV. The CDR3 protein: CASSIAGTGNQPQHF. At the DNA level, the sequence is TGTGCCAGCAGCATCGCCGGGACGGGCAATCAGCCCCAGCATTTT.